This TCR beta chain was captured by sequencing in a study of T cells in Graves' hyperthyroidism and ophthalmopathy. Under 3 months was the duration of disease in ophthalmopathy patients, who also had a Clinical Activity Score of at least 3 and a NOSPECS grade of at least 4. Diagnosing involved the use of clinical symptoms, serum thyroxine and TRAb, thyroid ultrasound and orbital computed tomography. CDR1 is SQVTM, CDR2 ANQGSEA, per germline. The CDR3 covers 12 residues. V lost 6 bases to trimming and J lost 2 bases, with 7 bases between them. This clonotype occurred a few times. RNA transcripts provided the source from which TCR beta CDR3 regions were amplified. Using the HTBI primer set, a first-round RT-PCR was run on the TCR CDR3. Each CDR3 protein is one row after TCRdb ran MiXCR on the multiplex PCR reads. This sample has 300,000 or so distinct CDR3 sequences, with around 15% found just once.

Sequencing was performed on blood. The TCR comes from an older woman with Graves' ophthalmopathy. The chain has TRBV29-1 and TRBJ2-2; D ambiguous. The CDR3 DNA follows: TGCAGCGTGAGGCCCAACACCGGGGAGCTGTTTTTT. This encodes CSVRPNTGELFF.